These 31 T cell receptor beta chains came from one sample sequenced in a study of cytomegalovirus exposure and HLA in healthy donors. The study ran its PCR with 60 Vbeta and 13 Jbeta primers. Profiling relied on immunoSEQ multiplex PCR, and the TCRdb table lists in-frame clones only, not all of them. The repertoire holds about 87,000 clones, with approximately 75% as singletons. Sequenced: PBMCs. These receptors were obtained from a woman in her 40s in good health and CMV-seronegative.

The rearrangement uses TRBV28 and TRBJ2-5; 8 positions agree with TRBD2. Unmatched junction bases numbered 4, after V lost 8 bases and J lost 2 bases. The CDR3 is 13 residues long. Germline V CDR1 and CDR2: MDHEN, SYDVKM. CDR3 in amino acids: CASVRGGQETQYF. The CDR3 DNA reads TGTGCCAGCGTTCGGGGGGGGCAAGAGACCCAGTACTTC.

CDR3 sequence: CAWRGQSGQPQHF. CDR3 bases: TGTGCCTGGAGAGGACAGTCGGGTCAGCCCCAGCATTTT. This chain links TRBV30 with TRBJ1-5; tentative D call: TRBD1 (6 bases). The CDR3 is 13 amino acids. Germline V gives CDR1 GTSNPN, CDR2 SVGIG (reference sequence). The V gene lost 3 bases and the J gene lost 6 bases, with 12 bases spanning the gap.

The chain employs TRBV28 and TRBJ1-1; weak D call: TRBD1 (5 bases). The CDR3 length is 13 residues. V was cut by 7 bases and J by 0 bases, with 9 bases left in between. In germline, CDR1 is MDHEN, CDR2 SYDVKM. The CDR3 here is CASTGHLNTEAFF. The CDR3 bases are TGTGCCAGCACTGGACATCTGAACACTGAAGCTTTCTTT.

This chain links TRBV30 with TRBJ2-5; 13 bases agree with TRBD2. CDR1 GTSNPN and CDR2 SVGIG come from the germline V gene (reference sequence). There are 17 residues in the CDR3. J lost 5 bases, V lost 1 base, and 10 bases had no gene match. For the CDR3, the DNA is TGTGCCTGGAGTGGGACGACTAGCGGGGGGCTCCACGAGACCCAGTACTTC. Amino acids: CAWSGTTSGGLHETQYF.

The V call is TRBV2, the J call TRBJ2-5, with D possibly TRBD1 on 6 matching bases. Trimming shortened V by 2 bases and J by 5 bases, and 9 bases separated the two germline ends. The CDR3 length is 13 residues. The germline V gene encodes CDR1 SNHLY and CDR2 FYNNEI. CDR3 region: CASSEQGTETQYF. Here the CDR3 DNA reads TGTGCCAGCAGTGAACAGGGGACGGAGACCCAGTACTTC.

V is TRBV5-1 and J is TRBJ1-1; D gene uncertain. CDR1 is SGHRS, CDR2 YFSETQ, per germline. Between the trimmed V and J ends, which lost 1 base and 1 base, there was a span of 8 bases. CDR3 length equals 14 residues. As DNA, the CDR3 is TGCGCCAGCAGCTTGTTCAACACGAACACTGAAGCTTTCTTT. Translation gives CASSLFNTNTEAFF. The full variable domain, its missing parts supplied by reference TRBV5-1 and TRBJ1-1, is KAGVTQTPRYLIKTRGQQVTLSCSPISGHRSVSWYQQTPGQGLQFLFEYFSETQRNKGNFPGRFSGRQFSNSRSEMNVSTLELGDSALYLCASSLFNTNTEAFFGQGTRLTVV.

The chain couples TRBV7-7 to TRBJ2-5, with D hard to call. The V end was cut by 11 bases, the J end by 7 bases, with 14 bases between. Germline CDR1 and CDR2: SSHAT and FNYEAQ (reference sequence). The CDR3 is 11 residues long. The CDR3 DNA sequence: TGTGCCCTTAGAGCCGCAGGGACCCAGTACTTC. It is translated as CALRAAGTQYF.

The V call is TRBV18, the J call TRBJ1-6; a weak D match, TRBD1 (6 bases). Trimming shortened V by 1 base and J by 0 bases, and 16 bases separated the two germline ends. The CDR3 extends over 19 amino acids. Germline CDR1 KGHSH, CDR2 LQKENI. The CDR3 sequence is CASSPRGPQGSSYNSPLHF. The CDR3 nucleotides read TGTGCCAGCTCACCACGGGGGCCCCAGGGAAGCTCCTATAATTCACCCCTCCACTTT.

This clone came up once. V is TRBV11-3 and J is TRBJ2-7; 7 positions agree with TRBD1. V lost 1 base to trimming and J lost 5 bases; unmatched junction nucleotides: 5. The germline gives CDR1 SGHNT, CDR2 YENEEA. CDR3 length equals 14 residues. CDR3 DNA sequence: TGTGCCAGCAGCTTAGGACAGGGAAGAGACGAGCAGTACTTC. Its translation: CASSLGQGRDEQYF.

The sample holds one count of this clone. The chain recombines TRBV2 with TRBJ1-6, with no clear D. The CDR3 spans 14 residues. With 6 bases removed from V and 6 bases from J, the gap between germline ends came to 12 bases. CDR1 and CDR2 from the germline V gene are SNHLY and FYNNEI. The CDR3 bases are TGTGCCAGCAGGGGCCAGGCGTCTAATTCACCCCTCCACTTT. Amino acids: CASRGQASNSPLHF. Combining the CDR3 with reference TRBV2 and TRBJ1-6 gives the whole variable domain EPEVTQTPSHQVTQMGQEVILRCVPISNHLYFYWYRQILGQKVEFLVSFYNNEISEKSEIFDDQFSVERPDGSNFTLKIRSTKLEDSAMYFCASRGQASNSPLHFGNGTRLTVT.

This rearrangement joins TRBV5-8 to TRBJ2-3, with 16 bases matching TRBD2. Germline CDR1 reads SGHTS; CDR2 reads YDEGEE. The ends lost 4 bases at V and 7 bases at J; junction bases unmatched: 9. The CDR3 extends over 17 amino acids. The CDR3 loop reads CASSKQGLAGGYNTQYF. CDR3 bases: TGTGCCAGCAGCAAGCAGGGACTAGCGGGGGGGTACAATACGCAGTATTTT.

The chain joins TRBV30 to TRBJ1-4; 8 nucleotides match TRBD1. Germline V gene lookup returns CDR1 GTSNPN and CDR2 SVGIG (reference sequence). This CDR3 has 20 residues. With 0 bases clipped from V and 4 bases from J, the junction kept 19 bases outside the gene matches. CDR3 protein: CAWSVRKTGGQVLNNEKLFF. The CDR3 DNA sequence: TGTGCCTGGAGTGTACGAAAAACTGGGGGACAGGTGCTCAATAATGAAAAACTGTTTTTT.

The rearrangement joins TRBV5-1 to TRBJ1-4; 9 bases are a match to TRBD1. The length of the CDR3 is 17 residues. The germline CDR1 and CDR2 sequences are SGHRS and YFSETQ. V dropped 0 bases and J dropped 5; count of bases not matched to a gene: 8. The CDR3 loop reads CASSLAQGAGGNEKLFF. The CDR3 nucleotides read TGCGCCAGCAGCTTGGCACAGGGGGCTGGGGGAAATGAAAAACTGTTTTTT.

In DNA, the CDR3 is TGTGCCATCAGTTCGGGGCAGGGGGACACTGAAGCTTTCTTT. Protein product: CAISSGQGDTEAFF. This sequence joins TRBV10-3 and TRBJ1-1; 7 positions agree with TRBD1. CDR1 ENHRY and CDR2 SYGVKD come from the germline V gene. The CDR3 extends over 14 amino acids. V was clipped by 5 bases and J by 3 bases; unmatched bases: 6.

In this sample, this clone turned up a few times. Additional DNA sequences in this sample encode the identical CDR3. The rearrangement joins TRBV18 to TRBJ2-7, with TRBD2 as a possible D gene (6 bases). The CDR3 extends over 14 amino acids. Germline CDR1 reads KGHSH; CDR2 reads LQKENI. V was shortened by 0 bases and J by 2 bases, with 8 bases between the two germline ends. CDR3 in amino acids: CASSPPGGTYEQYF. CDR3 coding DNA: TGTGCCAGCTCACCACCGGGGGGAACCTACGAGCAGTACTTC.

The J gene is TRBJ2-1, the V gene TRBV15; 10 nucleotides align to TRBD2. The CDR3 is 16 amino acids. With 1 base clipped from V and 4 bases from J, the junction kept 4 bases outside the gene matches. Germline values: CDR1 LNHNV, CDR2 YYDKDF (reference sequence). CDR3 protein: CATSRGSSGGYNEQFF. CDR3 in DNA: TGTGCCACCAGCAGAGGCTCTAGCGGGGGTTACAATGAGCAGTTCTTC.

This sequence joins TRBV6-5 and TRBJ1-6; 8 nucleotides line up with TRBD1. The CDR3 consists of 15 residues. Germline V CDR1 and CDR2: MNHEY, SVGAGI. V shed 10 bases and J 2 bases; nucleotides not matched to a gene: 7. The CDR3 nucleotides are TGTGCCACCTCGACAGGGGAGGCCTATAATTCACCCCTCCACTTT. This codes for CATSTGEAYNSPLHF.

The chain carries TRBV18 and TRBJ1-1; TRBD1 matches 9 bases. The CDR3 spans 14 residues. Germline V gene sequence: CDR1 KGHSH, CDR2 LQKENI. Trimming removed 6 bases from V and 7 bases from J; junction bases left unmatched: 9. The CDR3 loop is CASSGTGGLDEAFF. CDR3 sequence (DNA): TGTGCCAGCTCCGGTACAGGGGGCTTGGATGAAGCTTTCTTT.

This clone occurred a few times. This chain connects TRBV10-3 to TRBJ1-5; 9 bases line up with TRBD1. The CDR3 spans 15 residues. Germline trimming cut 6 bases from V and 5 bases from J; bases unmatched to any gene: 8. Germline loops: CDR1 ENHRY, CDR2 SYGVKD. The CDR3 sequence: CAISLGDRDDQPQHF. The DNA for the CDR3 is TGTGCCATCAGCCTGGGGGACAGGGACGATCAGCCCCAGCATTTT.

This chain links TRBV9 with TRBJ2-3; 8 nucleotides agree with TRBD2. This CDR3 is built from 15 residues. V shed 0 bases, J shed 5 bases, and the junction held 5 bases outside the gene matches. Germline CDR1 SGDLS, CDR2 YYNGEE. For the CDR3, the DNA is TGTGCCAGCAGCGTAGCGGGGGGGCTATTAGATACGCAGTATTTT. It specifies CASSVAGGLLDTQYF.

The chain links TRBV20-1 to TRBJ2-3; D is unclear. Trimming stripped 3 bases from V and 4 bases from J, with 5 bases between. Germline V gives CDR1 DFQATT, CDR2 SNEGSKA (reference sequence). This CDR3 region has 11 residues. The chain's CDR3 is CSARSADTQYF. CDR3 nucleotides: TGCAGTGCTAGGTCGGCAGATACGCAGTATTTT.

The V gene is TRBV30, the J gene TRBJ1-1; a weak D match, TRBD1 (5 bases). This CDR3 has 15 residues. The germline V gene has CDR1 GTSNPN and CDR2 SVGIG (reference sequence). Trimming stripped 4 bases from V and 2 bases from J, with 17 bases between. The CDR3 bases are TGTGCCTGGATGCGGGGCAGAATTTCAAACACTGAAGCTTTCTTT. This codes for CAWMRGRISNTEAFF.

This clone has a single count. V gene TRBV14 combines with J gene TRBJ2-7; TRBD1 matches at 8 bases. CDR1 SGHDN and CDR2 FVKESK come from the germline V gene. The CDR3 has 15 residues. The trim removed 4 bases at V and 3 bases at J, leaving 8 bases unmatched. DNA of the CDR3: TGTGCCAGCAGCCCGACAGGGGAGTCCCGCTACGAGCAGTACTTC. This codes for CASSPTGESRYEQYF.

The chain links TRBV19 to TRBJ1-6, with TRBD1 matching 7 bases. CDR1 and CDR2 (germline): LNHDA, SQIVND (reference sequence). The length of the CDR3 is 14 residues. Trimming removed 7 bases from V and 6 bases from J; junction bases left unmatched: 6. CDR3 residues: CASNDGTVNSPLHF. CDR3 nucleotide sequence: TGTGCCAGTAACGACGGGACAGTTAATTCACCCCTCCACTTT.

The chain recombines TRBV30 with TRBJ1-2, with TRBD1 identical over 7 bases. The CDR3 length is 13 residues. From germline, CDR1 is GTSNPN and CDR2 SVGIG (reference sequence). V lost 3 bases to trimming and J lost 6 bases; unmatched junction nucleotides: 7. CDR3 amino acids: CAWSYMTGNGYTF. CDR3 bases: TGTGCCTGGAGCTATATGACAGGGAATGGCTACACCTTC. The entire variable domain, with the rest obtained from reference TRBV30 and TRBJ1-2, is as follows: SQTIHQWPATLVQPVGSPLSLECTVEGTSNPNLYWYRQAAGRGLQLLFYSVGIGQISSEVPQNLSASRPQDRQFILSSKKLLLSDSGFYLCAWSYMTGNGYTFGSGTRLTVV.

The gene calls are TRBV19 and TRBJ1-4; 7 bases are shared with TRBD1. Germline V gene sequence: CDR1 LNHDA, CDR2 SQIVND (reference sequence). The ends lost 2 bases at V and 5 bases at J; junction bases unmatched: 8. The CDR3 is 16 residues long. For the CDR3, the DNA is TGTGCCAGTAGTATACGACCGGGACAGAGAAATGAAAAACTGTTTTTT. This encodes CASSIRPGQRNEKLFF.

The V call is TRBV19, the J call TRBJ1-2; D unclear. CDR1 is LNHDA, CDR2 SQIVND, per germline (reference sequence). The length of the CDR3 is 15 residues. With 1 base removed from V and 4 bases from J, the gap between germline ends came to 13 bases. The CDR3 reads CASSIALGEGYGYTF. The CDR3 region has the DNA TGTGCCAGTAGTATAGCTCTAGGTGAGGGCTATGGCTACACCTTC.

The chain is built from TRBV7-2 and TRBJ2-1, with no clear D. V lost 1 base and J lost 4, with 11 bases in between. Germline assignment: CDR1 SGHTA and CDR2 FQGNSA. The CDR3 extends over 15 amino acids. CDR3 DNA sequence: TGTGCCAGCAGCTTAGGATCCCCCGGGTACAATGAGCAGTTCTTC. This translates into CASSLGSPGYNEQFF.

The V and J genes are TRBV28 and TRBJ1-6; 7 bases are a match to TRBD1. The CDR3 runs to 16 residues. The germline V gene encodes CDR1 MDHEN and CDR2 SYDVKM. V dropped 6 bases and J dropped 1; count of bases not matched to a gene: 6. In nucleotides, the CDR3 is TGTGCCAGCAGGAAGGGGGCTAGTTCCTATAATTCACCCCTCCACTTT. Protein sequence: CASRKGASSYNSPLHF. Full variable domain (rest looked up from reference TRBV28 and TRBJ1-6): DVKVTQSSRYLVKRTGEKVFLECVQDMDHENMFWYRQDPGLGLRLIYFSYDVKMKEKGDIPEGYSVSREKKERFSLILESASTNQTSMYLCASRKGASSYNSPLHFGNGTRLTVT.

This clone was found once. The chain carries TRBV28 and TRBJ1-5, with D perhaps matching TRBD1 (5 bases). This CDR3 is 15 amino acids long. The ends were cut back, 2 bases at V and 5 bases at J, with 13 bases in the middle. The V gene's germline CDR1 is MDHEN and CDR2 SYDVKM. CDR3 loop: CASSLHRDSYQPQHF. CDR3 in DNA: TGTGCCAGCAGTTTACACCGGGACTCCTATCAGCCCCAGCATTTT.

The gene calls are TRBV15 and TRBJ1-2; D possibly corresponds to TRBD1 (6 bases). Germline CDR1 is LNHNV and CDR2 is YYDKDF (reference sequence). The CDR3 extends over 14 amino acids. V was pared by 5 bases and J by 5 bases, with 15 bases between. The CDR3 loop reads CATSGTGRGYGYTF. The DNA for the CDR3 is TGTGCCACCAGCGGAACAGGGAGGGGGTATGGCTACACCTTC. The full variable domain, with the rest looked up from reference TRBV15 and TRBJ1-2, is DAMVIQNPRYQVTQFGKPVTLSCSQTLNHNVMYWYQQKSSQAPKLLFHYYDKDFNNEADTPDNFQSRRPNTSFCFLDIRSPGLGDTAMYLCATSGTGRGYGYTFGSGTRLTVV.